One sample yielded the 22 T cell receptor beta chains listed below, sequenced in a study of blood T cell repertoires in COVID-19. Assay: immunoSEQ multiplex PCR; the TCRdb copy retains only in-frame clones and omits some. The table lists 300,000 or so clones, 87% of them singletons. The sequencing input was peripheral blood. The receptors here all came from a man in his fifties or sixties with active or convalescent COVID-19.

V gene TRBV5-1 combines with J gene TRBJ1-5, with TRBD1 identical over 9 bases. Germline CDR1 reads SGHRS; CDR2 reads YFSETQ. The junction had 3 bases not matched to a gene; V was cut back by 2 bases and J by 3 bases. This CDR3 is 15 amino acids long. CDR3 DNA sequence: TGCGCCAGCAGCTTCGGGACAGGGAACAATCAGCCCCAGCATTTT. The encoded protein is CASSFGTGNNQPQHF.

The V call is TRBV2, the J call TRBJ2-3, with D tentatively TRBD2 (5 bases). Looked up from germline, CDR1 is SNHLY and CDR2 is FYNNEI. The germline V and J ends were trimmed by 7 bases and 4 bases, with 12 bases remaining between them. The CDR3 spans 13 residues. CDR3 bases: TGTGCCAGCAATCGGGGTCGGGCAGATACGCAGTATTTT. It codes for CASNRGRADTQYF.

The chain links TRBV6-6 to TRBJ2-7, with D unresolved. The CDR3 length is 13 residues. Germline V gives CDR1 MNHNY, CDR2 SVGAGI (reference sequence). Trimming shortened V by 2 bases and J by 3 bases, and 8 bases separated the two germline ends. Here the CDR3 DNA reads TGTGCCAGCAGTTACCTAGAACACTACGAGCAGTACTTC. Its translation is CASSYLEHYEQYF.

V gene TRBV27 combines with J gene TRBJ2-1, with 7 bases matching TRBD1. V dropped 7 bases and J dropped 7; count of bases not matched to a gene: 19. Germline lookup yields CDR1 MNHEY and CDR2 SMNVEV (reference sequence). The CDR3 has 17 amino acids. The CDR3 region is CASITQGTARRNNEQFF. The CDR3 coding sequence is TGTGCCAGCATCACCCAAGGGACAGCACGTAGGAATAATGAGCAGTTCTTC.

The rearrangement joins TRBV2 to TRBJ1-1; D gene ambiguous. This CDR3 comprises 12 residues. In germline, CDR1 is SNHLY, CDR2 FYNNEI. Trimming took off 8 bases at V and 2 bases at J, with 9 bases between the two ends. In DNA form, the CDR3 reads TGTGCCAGCCCGGGGAAAAACACTGAAGCTTTCTTT. Protein: CASPGKNTEAFF.

The sample holds a few counts of this clone. The chain carries TRBV24-1 and TRBJ2-1, with 7 bases lining up with TRBD1. Germline CDR1 KGHDR, CDR2 SFDVKD. V trimming: 7 bases; J trimming: 5 bases; junction bases outside the gene matches: 7. The CDR3 is made up of 14 amino acids. The CDR3 region is CATRSRGLDNEQFF. CDR3 nucleotides: TGTGCCACCAGGTCAAGGGGGCTCGACAATGAGCAGTTCTTC.

The V call is TRBV6-2 or TRBV6-3, the J call TRBJ1-5, with 10 nucleotides matching TRBD1. J lost 5 bases, V lost 2 bases, and 12 bases had no gene match. The germline V gene encodes CDR1 MNHEY and CDR2 SVGEGT. CDR3 length: 18 amino acids. CDR3 nucleotide sequence: TGTGCCAGCAGTTACCCCGGGACAGGGGTGGATTTGGATCAGCCCCAGCATTTT. Translation gives CASSYPGTGVDLDQPQHF.

V usage is TRBV27 and J usage is TRBJ1-6; D ambiguous. CDR1 is MNHEY, CDR2 SMNVEV, per germline (reference sequence). The CDR3 is 14 amino acids. V lost 8 bases, J lost 9 bases, and 17 bases lay in between. CDR3 sequence reads: CASRILLTGSPLHF. The CDR3, as DNA: TGTGCCAGCCGGATCCTTCTAACGGGTTCACCCCTCCACTTT.

V and J are TRBV18 and TRBJ1-1; unclear D gene. This CDR3 is 15 amino acids long. V dropped 0 bases and J dropped 2 bases, with 10 bases sitting between them. CDR1 is KGHSH and CDR2 is LQKENI in the germline V gene. This CDR3 is CASSPPGRSNTEAFF. The CDR3 nucleotides are TGTGCCAGCTCACCACCGGGCCGAAGTAACACTGAAGCTTTCTTT.

The rearrangement links TRBV5-1 to TRBJ1-2; 8 bases are a match to TRBD1. Trimming at V came to 3 bases and at J to 6 bases, leaving 10 bases not matched to a gene. Germline V gives CDR1 SGHRS, CDR2 YFSETQ. There are 15 residues in the CDR3. The CDR3, as DNA: TGCGCCAGCAGCTCTTCACCGGGACAGGATCATGGCTACACCTTC. This codes for CASSSSPGQDHGYTF.

This chain joins TRBV7-8 and TRBJ2-7; 7 nucleotides line up with TRBD2. Germline assignment: CDR1 SGHVS and CDR2 FQNEAQ. The CDR3 length is 14 residues. Trimming cost V 4 bases and J 5 bases; bases outside gene matches: 8. This CDR3 is CASSSPRLAHEQYF. The DNA of the CDR3 is TGTGCCAGCAGCTCCCCCAGACTAGCCCACGAGCAGTACTTC.

The J gene is TRBJ2-2, the V gene TRBV2; D might be TRBD1 (6 bases). Deletions cut 6 bases from V and 1 base from J, with 9 bases between. The CDR3 covers 14 residues. Germline V lookup: CDR1 SNHLY, CDR2 FYNNEI. Written as DNA, the CDR3 is TGTGCCAGCAGGAAACAGGGGAACACCGGGGAGCTGTTTTTT. Translating gives CASRKQGNTGELFF.

The chain employs TRBV6-5 and TRBJ1-1, with TRBD1 as a possible D gene (6 bases). The CDR3 length is 15 residues. The germline gives CDR1 MNHEY, CDR2 SVGAGI. V was trimmed by 2 bases and J by 4 bases, leaving 14 bases between them. This CDR3 reads CASSYLGGRGTEAFF. The CDR3 DNA reads as TGTGCCAGCAGTTACCTCGGGGGGCGAGGCACTGAAGCTTTCTTT.

On this clone itself: Other DNA sequences in the sample encode the same CDR3. This sequence joins TRBV12-3 or TRBV12-4 and TRBJ2-7; 9 positions agree with TRBD1. The CDR3 is 13 amino acids. After removal of 4 bases from V and 5 bases from J, the junction contained 3 bases not matched to a gene. CDR3 protein: CASSSGQGHEQYF. The DNA of the CDR3 is TGTGCCAGCAGTTCGGGACAGGGCCACGAGCAGTACTTC.

The genes are TRBV10-3 and TRBJ1-6, with a tentative D call TRBD1 (5 bases). Trimming removed 7 bases at V and 5 bases at J, with 12 bases between. CDR1 and CDR2 (germline): ENHRY, SYGVKD. This CDR3 region has 14 residues. CDR3 sequence (DNA): TGTGCCATCAAAAAGGCCAGGGATAATTCACCCCTCCACTTT. This gives the protein CAIKKARDNSPLHF.

The CDR3 coding sequence is TGTGCCAGCAGTTTAAGAGGGACAGACCCCAGATCACAGTACTTC. Its translation is CASSLRGTDPRSQYF. The gene calls are TRBV27 and TRBJ2-7; 7 positions agree with TRBD1. Per the germline V gene, CDR1 is MNHEY and CDR2 is SMNVEV (reference sequence). CDR3 length: 15 amino acids. Unmatched junction bases numbered 14, after V lost 2 bases and J lost 10 bases.

The chain links TRBV7-9 to TRBJ2-1, with 9 positions matching TRBD1. This CDR3 is built from 15 residues. V shed 3 bases and J 6 bases; nucleotides not matched to a gene: 6. Germline V lookup: CDR1 SEHNR, CDR2 FQNEAQ (reference sequence). The CDR3 coding sequence is TGTGCCAGCAGCTTGCGGGACAGGGATTTCAATGAGCAGTTCTTC. As protein: CASSLRDRDFNEQFF.

The rearrangement links TRBV5-1 to TRBJ2-1; 9 bases are shared with TRBD1. V lost 3 bases to trimming and J lost 6 bases; unmatched junction nucleotides: 10. CDR3 size: 16 residues. CDR1 and CDR2 (germline): SGHRS, YFSETQ. The CDR3 loop reads CASSYQGQGSSNEQFF. The CDR3 bases are TGCGCCAGCAGCTACCAGGGACAGGGAAGCTCCAATGAGCAGTTCTTC.

Written as DNA, the CDR3 is TGTGCCAGCAGTTACTCGACCGGGACAACTGGAAACACCATATATTTT. Protein: CASSYSTGTTGNTIYF. The chain has TRBV6-5 and TRBJ1-3, with D maybe TRBD1 (6 bases). This CDR3 spans 16 amino acids. Germline CDR1 MNHEY, CDR2 SVGAGI. Deletions cut 0 bases from V and 2 bases from J, with 11 bases between.

This chain joins TRBV7-3 and TRBJ2-5; D is possibly TRBD2 (6 bases). Germline values: CDR1 SGHTA, CDR2 FQGTGA. Trimming took off 5 bases at V and 5 bases at J, with 12 bases between the two ends. The CDR3 runs 13 residues. The CDR3 loop is CASSPSGGETQYF. DNA for the CDR3: TGTGCCAGCAGCCCATCTGGAGGGGAGACCCAGTACTTC.

Note on this clone: Because it lacks the conserved phenylalanine or tryptophan at the end, this CDR3 is likely a read error. The DNA is left out, because the CDR3 cannot be placed on it with certainty; the CDR3 is given as TCRdb lists it. The CDR3 here is CSVSKRELPQL. The chain is built from TRBV20-1 and TRBJ2-3; the D call in the table, TRBD2, was not verified against the DNA. The CDR3 adds up to 11 amino acids, both ends counted. Germline V gives CDR1 DFQATT, CDR2 SNEGSKA (reference sequence).

V and J are TRBV18 and TRBJ1-3; no definite D call. The CDR3 spans 15 residues. The V gene's germline CDR1 is KGHSH and CDR2 LQKENI. Trimming shortened V by 2 bases and J by 0 bases, and 8 bases separated the two germline ends. CDR3 sequence reads: CASSPGEISGNTIYF. DNA of the CDR3: TGTGCCAGCTCACCAGGAGAAATCTCTGGAAACACCATATATTTT.